Listed below are T cell receptor beta chains from one sample, sequenced in a study of Ad26.COV2.S vaccination and SARS-CoV-2 variants. Some clones are missing from TCRdb's copy, which holds only in-frame ones; the method was immunoSEQ multiplex PCR. The sample records hundreds of thousands of clones, 75% to 90% being singletons. The specimen comprised peripheral blood, sampled in a trial of Ad26.COV2.S vaccine versus placebo. The source is a person aged 18-60 years who received the Ad26.COV2.S COVID-19 vaccine or a placebo. The CDR3 runs from the conserved cysteine through the conserved F or W. Fields, in order: J gene, V gene, D gene, clone size, CDR3 protein, CDR3 DNA. The D gene is left open where the match is weak. Size is stated for part of the rows, as once, few or many counts, or as a class when the clone is expanded.

j_call: TRBJ2-2; v_call: TRBV27; d_call: NA; clone_size: NA; cdr3_aa: CASSFPTGELFF; cdr3_nt: TGTGCCAGCAGTTTCCCCACCGGGGAGCTGTTTTTT
j_call: TRBJ1-5; v_call: TRBV19; d_call: TRBD1; clone_size: NA; cdr3_aa: CASSTTGGNQPQHF; cdr3_nt: TGTGCCAGTAGTACCACAGGGGGCAATCAGCCCCAGCATTTT
j_call: TRBJ2-1; v_call: TRBV6-2/TRBV6-3; d_call: NA; clone_size: few; cdr3_aa: CASSRNEQFF; cdr3_nt: TGTGCCAGCAGTAGGAATGAGCAGTTCTTC
j_call: TRBJ1-5; v_call: TRBV3-1/TRBV3-2; d_call: NA; clone_size: NA; cdr3_aa: CASSTSYFQPQHF; cdr3_nt: TGTGCCAGCAGTACTAGTTACTTCCAGCCCCAGCATTTT
j_call: TRBJ2-6; v_call: TRBV19; d_call: NA; clone_size: NA; cdr3_aa: CASSPGEGSGANVLTF; cdr3_nt: TGTGCCAGTAGTCCGGGTGAGGGATCTGGGGCCAACGTCCTGACTTTC
j_call: TRBJ1-5; v_call: TRBV7-8; d_call: NA; clone_size: NA; cdr3_aa: CASSSGGGINQPQHF; cdr3_nt: TGTGCCAGCAGCTCCGGGGGAGGGATCAATCAGCCCCAGCATTTT
j_call: TRBJ1-1; v_call: TRBV27; d_call: NA; clone_size: NA; cdr3_aa: CASSFSPANTEAFF; cdr3_nt: TGTGCCAGCAGTTTCTCCCCAGCGAACACTGAAGCTTTCTTT
j_call: TRBJ2-7; v_call: TRBV7-2; d_call: NA; clone_size: NA; cdr3_aa: CASCVGFGVYEQYF; cdr3_nt: TGTGCCAGCTGCGTAGGGTTTGGTGTCTACGAGCAGTACTTC
j_call: TRBJ2-7; v_call: TRBV21-1; d_call: NA; clone_size: NA; cdr3_aa: CASSKKYF; cdr3_nt: TGTGCCAGCAGCAAAAAGTACTTC
j_call: TRBJ2-2; v_call: TRBV14; d_call: NA; clone_size: NA; cdr3_aa: CASSGRGRYTGELFF; cdr3_nt: TGTGCCAGCAGCGGTCGGGGTCGGTACACCGGGGAGCTGTTTTTT
j_call: TRBJ2-3; v_call: TRBV5-1; d_call: TRBD2; clone_size: NA; cdr3_aa: CASSSVSGGADTQYF; cdr3_nt: TGCGCCAGCAGCTCTGTTAGCGGGGGCGCAGATACGCAGTATTTT
j_call: TRBJ1-2; v_call: TRBV6-6; d_call: NA; clone_size: NA; cdr3_aa: CASSYTDNYGYTF; cdr3_nt: TGTGCCAGCAGTTACACAGACAACTATGGCTACACCTTC
j_call: TRBJ2-2; v_call: TRBV4-1; d_call: NA; clone_size: NA; cdr3_aa: CASSQDRATVGELFF; cdr3_nt: TGCGCCAGCAGCCAAGATAGGGCCACAGTCGGGGAGCTGTTTTTT
j_call: TRBJ1-4; v_call: TRBV30; d_call: NA; clone_size: NA; cdr3_aa: CAWSVTGGREKLFF; cdr3_nt: TGTGCCTGGAGTGTTACGGGGGGACGGGAAAAACTGTTTTTT
j_call: TRBJ2-3; v_call: TRBV12-3/TRBV12-4; d_call: NA; clone_size: once; cdr3_aa: CALGGQGTDTQYF; cdr3_nt: TGTGCCTTGGGAGGCCAGGGCACAGATACGCAGTATTTT
j_call: TRBJ2-7; v_call: TRBV10-3; d_call: TRBD1; clone_size: NA; cdr3_aa: CAISESSGTGWVEQYF; cdr3_nt: TGTGCCATCAGTGAGTCTTCCGGGACAGGGTGGGTCGAGCAGTACTTC
j_call: TRBJ2-3; v_call: TRBV7-2; d_call: TRBD1; clone_size: NA; cdr3_aa: CASSLGQGARADTQYF; cdr3_nt: TGTGCCAGCAGCTTAGGACAGGGGGCGCGGGCCGATACGCAGTATTTT
j_call: TRBJ2-1; v_call: TRBV7-2; d_call: TRBD2; clone_size: NA; cdr3_aa: CASSLRWRELNEQFF; cdr3_nt: TGTGCCAGCAGCTTACGGTGGCGGGAGCTGAATGAGCAGTTCTTC
j_call: TRBJ2-2; v_call: TRBV11-3; d_call: NA; clone_size: NA; cdr3_aa: CASSRVPGELFF; cdr3_nt: TGTGCCAGCAGCAGAGTTCCCGGGGAGCTGTTTTTT
j_call: TRBJ2-2; v_call: TRBV28; d_call: NA; clone_size: NA; cdr3_aa: CASSPTTVNTGELFF; cdr3_nt: TGTGCCAGCAGTCCCACGACGGTGAACACCGGGGAGCTGTTTTTT
j_call: TRBJ2-1; v_call: TRBV27; d_call: NA; clone_size: NA; cdr3_aa: CASSLSWRNEQFF; cdr3_nt: TGTGCCAGCAGTTTATCCTGGAGGAATGAGCAGTTCTTC
j_call: TRBJ1-6; v_call: TRBV28; d_call: TRBD1; clone_size: NA; cdr3_aa: CASSLTGTNSPLHF; cdr3_nt: TGTGCCAGCAGCTTGACAGGGACAAATTCACCCCTCCACTTT
j_call: TRBJ2-1; v_call: TRBV6-1; d_call: NA; clone_size: once; cdr3_aa: CASSEAGKLYEQFF; cdr3_nt: TGTGCCAGCAGTGAAGCCGGGAAATTATATGAGCAGTTCTTC
j_call: TRBJ2-1; v_call: TRBV11-2; d_call: NA; clone_size: NA; cdr3_aa: CASSQRQQNNEQFF; cdr3_nt: TGTGCCAGCAGCCAACGACAGCAGAACAATGAGCAGTTCTTC
j_call: TRBJ2-7; v_call: TRBV5-6; d_call: NA; clone_size: NA; cdr3_aa: CASSLIGNRYEQYF; cdr3_nt: TGTGCCAGCAGCTTAATAGGGAATCGCTACGAGCAGTACTTC
j_call: TRBJ2-5; v_call: TRBV6-2/TRBV6-3; d_call: NA; clone_size: NA; cdr3_aa: CASSYTPRETQYF; cdr3_nt: TGTGCCAGCAGTTACACTCCCCGGGAGACCCAGTACTTC
j_call: TRBJ1-6; v_call: TRBV6-5; d_call: TRBD1; clone_size: NA; cdr3_aa: CATGTGNSPLHF; cdr3_nt: TGTGCCACAGGGACAGGAAACTCACCCCTCCACTTT
j_call: TRBJ2-1; v_call: TRBV29-1; d_call: TRBD1; clone_size: NA; cdr3_aa: CSVGRTGGAYNEQFF; cdr3_nt: TGCAGCGTTGGGAGGACAGGGGGCGCCTACAATGAGCAGTTCTTC
j_call: TRBJ2-3; v_call: TRBV3-1/TRBV3-2; d_call: NA; clone_size: NA; cdr3_aa: CASSQETGTLTDTQYF; cdr3_nt: TGTGCCAGCAGCCAAGAAACCGGGACACTCACAGATACGCAGTATTTT
j_call: TRBJ1-1; v_call: TRBV3-1/TRBV3-2; d_call: NA; clone_size: NA; cdr3_aa: CASSLGPGTQGEAFF; cdr3_nt: TGTGCCAGCAGCCTAGGTCCCGGGACCCAAGGGGAAGCTTTCTTT